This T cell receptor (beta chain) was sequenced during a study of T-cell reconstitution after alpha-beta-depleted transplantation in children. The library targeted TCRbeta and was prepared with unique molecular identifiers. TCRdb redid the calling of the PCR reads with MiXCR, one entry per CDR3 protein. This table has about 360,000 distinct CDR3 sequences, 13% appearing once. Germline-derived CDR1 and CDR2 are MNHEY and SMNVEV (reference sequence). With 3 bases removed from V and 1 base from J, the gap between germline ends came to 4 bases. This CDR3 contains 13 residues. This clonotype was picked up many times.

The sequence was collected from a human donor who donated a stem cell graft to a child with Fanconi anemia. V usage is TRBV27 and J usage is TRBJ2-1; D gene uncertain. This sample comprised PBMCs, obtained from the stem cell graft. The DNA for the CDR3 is TGTGCCAGCAGTTTGGTGTCCTACAATGAGCAGTTCTTC. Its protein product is CASSLVSYNEQFF.